The source of this TCR beta chain is a study of blood T cell repertoires in COVID-19. At the level of the study: COVID-19 samples from acute and convalescent phases originated in the United States, Italy and Spain. PBMCs, B-cell-depleted T cells, or T cells were the source of the cDNA or gDNA that made up the material.

Germline-derived CDR1 and CDR2 are SNHLY and FYNNEI. This CDR3 spans 14 amino acids. With 2 bases removed from V and 4 bases from J, the gap between germline ends came to 11 bases. How the authors handled the data: Estimates of nucleated cell counts were drawn from the amplification of reference gene primers. Some clones are missing from TCRdb's copy, which holds only in-frame ones; the method was immunoSEQ multiplex PCR. V, J and clone size reflect that table, while D and trimming were determined from the DNA. This sample has about 330,000 clones, with around four fifths found just once. What was sequenced was peripheral blood. This chain uses TRBV2 with TRBJ1-2; D is possibly TRBD1 (6 bases). The sequence derives from a woman aged 50 to 65 with acute or convalescent COVID-19. CDR3 in DNA: TGTGCCAGCAGTGAACTGGGGGCGCGCTATGGCTACACCTTC. Encoded protein: CASSELGARYGYTF.